This TCR beta chain derives from a study of T cells in Graves' hyperthyroidism and ophthalmopathy. Points from the study as a whole: Through a model of 13 V-J features, ophthalmopathy was separated from stable hyperthyroidism.

With 4 bases clipped from V and 6 bases from J, the junction kept 11 bases outside the gene matches. CDR3 size: 17 residues. CDR1 is MGHRA and CDR2 is YSYEKL in the germline V gene. This clonotype was counted only a few times. The antigen is unknown. TCR beta CDR3 regions were amplified from RNA transcripts. The primer set for the first-round RT-PCR of the TCR CDR3 was HTBI. TCRdb re-analysed the multiplex PCR reads in MiXCR, keeping a single row per CDR3 protein. The sample contains a few hundred thousand distinct CDR3 sequences, 15% to 18% of which appear only once. The chain links TRBV4-1 to TRBJ2-3, with 12 bases identical to TRBD2. The receptor was derived from a woman in her twenties or thirties with Graves' hyperthyroidism. The sample consisted of blood. This CDR3 is CASSRSDASGRVDTQYF. CDR3 DNA: TGCGCCAGCAGCCGATCCGATGCTAGCGGGAGGGTGGATACGCAGTATTTT.